Detailed here is one TCR beta chain. The antigen it binds to is not known. The record has no base qualities; no much larger clone is one base away. The data stem from a study of regulatory T cells in long-lasting Graves disease (dated by TCRdb to the early 2020s). In the study overall: To count as having persistent Graves' disease, a patient had to have received antithyroid drug treatment for over 5 years with TSH receptor autoantibodies remaining persistently positive. This study used TCR sequencing and RNA sequencing of peripheral blood to compare persistent Graves' disease patients against newly diagnosed Graves' disease patients. The study was registered as a clinical trial and conducted in China. TCR sequencing covered some 13 persistent and roughly 20 newly diagnosed Graves' disease patients, around 35 samples in total. On average, persistent Graves' disease patients in the clinical cohort had been on antithyroid drugs for around ten years. Study-wide findings and limitations: TRBV28, TRBJ1-2 and TRBJ2-5 were preferentially used in persistent disease, while TRBV20-1 and TRBJ2-1 were favored in newly diagnosed disease. As a limitation, the authors acknowledged that the small sample size may reduce accuracy. Compared with newly diagnosed patients, patients with persistent Graves' disease had lower TCR Shannon entropy and fewer highly expanded clones, which suggests clonal expansion. Only peripheral blood was studied, because thyroid tissue, the primary lesion, was inaccessible. Persistent patients shared more public clonotypes among themselves (around 3,000) than newly diagnosed patients did (approximately 870). Sequencing and analysis were restricted to the TCR beta chain.

Library prep was done by multiplex PCR. Sequencing took place on an Illumina HiSeq 4000. To build TCR beta libraries, CDR3 regions were amplified by Arm-PCR using iRepertoire HTBI primers. PCR products were gel purified before sequencing. The authors processed their data as follows. A total of fewer than 80 TRBV and some 15 TRBJ segments were identified across samples and were used for gene usage analysis of CDR3 amino acid clonotypes. Filtered high-quality paired reads were merged into contigs using COPE and FqMerger. BLAST was used to align contigs to IMGT TRBV, TRBD and TRBJ reference genes, with CDR3 defined following IMGT. Any clonotype with a frequency above 0.1% was counted as a highly expanded clone. Shannon entropy was used to measure repertoire diversity, and the Gini coefficient was used to measure V-J evenness. Clonotypes shared by more than one individual were considered public. The raw public data were reprocessed by TCRdb itself: fastp quality trimming at Q25, MiXCR clonotype calling, in-frame beta chains only. Rows with one shared CDR3 protein collapse into an entry with the most common genes and DNA. None of the V and J calls come from the authors' own analysis; TCRdb made them. The sample data list a few hundred thousand distinct CDR3 sequences, and 20% to 25% of these were observed just once. The ten most abundant clones make up 7.1% of the sample.

CDR3 length: 15 amino acids, cysteine to phenylalanine. Only CDR3 DNA is held: 45 bases, read in frame from base 1. From a lookup of the germline V gene, CDR1 and CDR2 are SGHVS and FNYEAQ. V gives up 1 base and J gives up 5 bases, and the segment between their germline ends measures 14 bases. The sample's time point, from its label and the paper: persistent/refractory GD, antithyroid drugs over 5 years with positive TRAb. For both TCR sequencing and RNA sequencing, RNA was extracted from PBMCs in TRIzol. The diagnosis of Graves' disease was made according to American Thyroid Association guidelines. Recruitment of patients was carried out at an endocrinology department in Xi'an, China. From each patient, about 9 milliliters of peripheral blood was collected into an EDTA anticoagulant tube. Ficoll Paque Plus density gradient separation was used to isolate PBMCs, and no further T cell sorting was performed. RNA quality was checked with an Agilent 2100 Bioanalyzer and agarose gel, and concentration with a NanoDrop 2000.

The sequences come from peripheral blood mononuclear cells (PBMCs), collected when the disease was refractory, from a patient treated with antithyroid drugs. Here the chain combines TRBV7-6 and TRBJ2-5, with the D gene uncertain. This sequence originates from a female donor with Graves disease. The DNA sequence is TGTGCCAGCAGCTTAGAGATGAGAAACTGGGAGACCCAGTACTTC. Its amino acids are CASSLEMRNWETQYF.